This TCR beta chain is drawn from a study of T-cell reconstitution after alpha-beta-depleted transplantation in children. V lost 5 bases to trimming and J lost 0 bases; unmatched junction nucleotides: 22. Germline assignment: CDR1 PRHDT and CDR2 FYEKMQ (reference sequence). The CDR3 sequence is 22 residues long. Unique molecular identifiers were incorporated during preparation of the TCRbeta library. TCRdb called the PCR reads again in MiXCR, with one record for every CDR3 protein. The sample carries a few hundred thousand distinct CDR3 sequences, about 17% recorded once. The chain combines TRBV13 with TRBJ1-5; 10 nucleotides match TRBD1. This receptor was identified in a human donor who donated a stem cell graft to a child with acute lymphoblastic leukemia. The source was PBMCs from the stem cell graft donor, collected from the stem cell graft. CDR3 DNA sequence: TGTGCCAGCAGCCCAAGACACCCACTGACAGGGGGCTTCCAATATAGCAATCAGCCCCAGCATTTT. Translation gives CASSPRHPLTGGFQYSNQPQHF.